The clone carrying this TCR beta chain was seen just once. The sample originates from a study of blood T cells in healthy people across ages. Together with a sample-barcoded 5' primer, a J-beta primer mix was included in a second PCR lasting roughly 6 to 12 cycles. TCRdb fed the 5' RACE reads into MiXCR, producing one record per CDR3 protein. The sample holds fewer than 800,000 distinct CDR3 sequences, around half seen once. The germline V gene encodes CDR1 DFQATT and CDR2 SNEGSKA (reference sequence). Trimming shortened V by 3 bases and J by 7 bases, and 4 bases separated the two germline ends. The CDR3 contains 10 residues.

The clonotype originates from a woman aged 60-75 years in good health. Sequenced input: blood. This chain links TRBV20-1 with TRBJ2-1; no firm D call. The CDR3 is CSASRNEQFF. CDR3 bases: TGCAGTGCTAGTAGAAATGAGCAGTTCTTC.